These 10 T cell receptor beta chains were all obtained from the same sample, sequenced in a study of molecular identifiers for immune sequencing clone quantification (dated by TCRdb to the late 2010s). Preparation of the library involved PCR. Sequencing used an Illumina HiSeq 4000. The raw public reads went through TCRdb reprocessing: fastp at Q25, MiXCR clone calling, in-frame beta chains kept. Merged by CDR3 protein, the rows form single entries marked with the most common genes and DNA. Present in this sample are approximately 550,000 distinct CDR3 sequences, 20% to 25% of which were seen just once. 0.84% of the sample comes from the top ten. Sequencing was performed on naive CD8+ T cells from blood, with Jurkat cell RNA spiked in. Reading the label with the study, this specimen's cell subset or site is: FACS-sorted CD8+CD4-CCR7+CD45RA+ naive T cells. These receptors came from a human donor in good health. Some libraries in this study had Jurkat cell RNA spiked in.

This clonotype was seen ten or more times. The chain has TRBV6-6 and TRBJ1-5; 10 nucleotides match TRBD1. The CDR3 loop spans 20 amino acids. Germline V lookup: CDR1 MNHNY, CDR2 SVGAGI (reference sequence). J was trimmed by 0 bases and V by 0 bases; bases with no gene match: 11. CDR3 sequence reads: CASSYSAGQGPFYSNQPQHF. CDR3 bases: TGTGCCAGCAGTTACTCGGCGGGACAGGGGCCTTTTTATAGCAATCAGCCCCAGCATTTT.

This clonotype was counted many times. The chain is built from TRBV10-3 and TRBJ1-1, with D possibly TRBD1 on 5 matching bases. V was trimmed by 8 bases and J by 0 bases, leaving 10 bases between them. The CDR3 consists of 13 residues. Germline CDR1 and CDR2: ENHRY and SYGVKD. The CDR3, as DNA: TGTGCCATCGCCGGGGGGATGAACACTGAAGCTTTCTTT. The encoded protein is CAIAGGMNTEAFF.

CDR3 DNA sequence: TGTGCCAGCAGCTTAGATTTTTCGGCAGAAAGAGAAAAACTTAGCACGAACACCGGGGAGCTGTTTTTT. Its protein product is CASSLDFSAEREKLSTNTGELFF. J is TRBJ2-2 and V is TRBV11-3; D uncertain. The CDR3 is 23 residues long. Germline V gene sequence: CDR1 SGHNT, CDR2 YENEEA. V was clipped by 0 bases and J by 0 bases, with 29 bases between them.

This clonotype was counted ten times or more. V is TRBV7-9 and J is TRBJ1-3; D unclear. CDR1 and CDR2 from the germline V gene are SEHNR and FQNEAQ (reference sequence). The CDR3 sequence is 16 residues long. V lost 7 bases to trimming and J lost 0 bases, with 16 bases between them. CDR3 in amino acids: CASTPGPTNSGNTIYF. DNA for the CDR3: TGTGCCAGCACCCCCGGTCCGACCAACTCTGGAAACACCATATATTTT.

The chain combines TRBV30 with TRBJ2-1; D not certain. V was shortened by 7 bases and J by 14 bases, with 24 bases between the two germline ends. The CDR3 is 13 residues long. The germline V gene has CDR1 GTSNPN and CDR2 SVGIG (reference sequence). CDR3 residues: CASSPKAFSLEFF. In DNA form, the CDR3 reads TGTGCCTCCTCACCAAAGGCCTTCTCATTGGAGTTCTTC.

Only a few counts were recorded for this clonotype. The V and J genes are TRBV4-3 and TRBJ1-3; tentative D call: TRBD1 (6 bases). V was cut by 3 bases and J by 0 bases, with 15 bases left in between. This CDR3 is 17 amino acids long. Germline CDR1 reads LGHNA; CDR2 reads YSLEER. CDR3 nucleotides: TGCGCCAGCAGCCAGCTCAGGGGCCCTGTCTCTGGAAACACCATATATTTT. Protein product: CASSQLRGPVSGNTIYF.

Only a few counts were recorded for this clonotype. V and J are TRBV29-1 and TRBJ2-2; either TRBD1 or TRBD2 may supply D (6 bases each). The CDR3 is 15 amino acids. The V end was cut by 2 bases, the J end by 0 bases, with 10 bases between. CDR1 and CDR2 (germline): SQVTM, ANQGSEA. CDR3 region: CSVERGDSNTGELFF. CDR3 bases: TGCAGCGTTGAAAGGGGGGACTCGAACACCGGGGAGCTGTTTTTT.

The CDR3 region has the DNA TGTGCCAGCAGTCACGCCGCGACGACCAGTGAAGCTTTCTTT. This codes for CASSHAATTSEAFF. The chain is built from TRBV6-5 and TRBJ1-1; D gene uncertain. The germline V and J ends were trimmed by 5 bases and 7 bases, with 17 bases remaining between them. The CDR3 covers 14 residues. Germline V CDR1 and CDR2: MNHEY, SVGAGI.

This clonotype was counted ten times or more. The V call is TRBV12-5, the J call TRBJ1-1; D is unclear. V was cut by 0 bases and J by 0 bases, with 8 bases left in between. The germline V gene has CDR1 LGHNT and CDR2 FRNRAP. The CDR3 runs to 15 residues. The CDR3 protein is CASGLVAEMNTEAFF. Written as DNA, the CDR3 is TGTGCTAGTGGTTTGGTGGCAGAGATGAACACTGAAGCTTTCTTT.

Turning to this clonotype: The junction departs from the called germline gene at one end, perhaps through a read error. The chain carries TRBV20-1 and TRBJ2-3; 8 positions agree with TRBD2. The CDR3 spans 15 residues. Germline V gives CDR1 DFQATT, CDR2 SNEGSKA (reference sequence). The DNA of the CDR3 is TGCAGTGCTGGAGACGGGGGGGCCAGCACAGATACGCAGTATTTT. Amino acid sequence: CSAGDGGASTDTQYF.